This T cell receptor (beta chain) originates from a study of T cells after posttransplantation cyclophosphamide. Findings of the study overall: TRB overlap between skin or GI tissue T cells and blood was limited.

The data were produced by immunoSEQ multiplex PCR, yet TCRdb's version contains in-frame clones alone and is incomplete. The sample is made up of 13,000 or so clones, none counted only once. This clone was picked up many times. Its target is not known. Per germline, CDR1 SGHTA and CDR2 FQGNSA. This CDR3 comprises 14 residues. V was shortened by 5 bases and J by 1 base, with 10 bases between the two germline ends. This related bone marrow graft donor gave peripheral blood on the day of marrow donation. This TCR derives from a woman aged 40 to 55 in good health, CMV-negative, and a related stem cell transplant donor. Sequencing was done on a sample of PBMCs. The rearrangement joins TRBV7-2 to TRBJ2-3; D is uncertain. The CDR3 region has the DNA TGTGCCAGCAGCACCACTCTGGGCACAGATACGCAGTATTTT. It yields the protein CASSTTLGTDTQYF. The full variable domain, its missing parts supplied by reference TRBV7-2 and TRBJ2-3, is GAGVSQSPSNKVTEKGKDVELRCDPISGHTALYWYRQSLGQGLEFLIYFQGNSAPDKSGLPSDRFSAERTGGSVSTLTIQRTQQEDSAVYLCASSTTLGTDTQYFGPGTRLTVL.